This T cell receptor beta chain was documented in a study of blood T cell repertoires in COVID-19. During the 2 weeks before they entered the study, exposed participants had met someone with a PCR-confirmed or clinician-diagnosed COVID-19 case. Measured with immunoSEQ multiplex PCR; TCRdb has only the in-frame clones, and not every one. In the table there are 130,000 to 150,000 clones, about 83% of which are singletons. The V end lost 2 bases, the J end lost 0 bases, and 6 bases lay between the germline ends. The CDR3 is made up of 13 amino acids. Germline loops: CDR1 SGHNT, CDR2 YYREEE (reference sequence).

The receptor was isolated from a woman aged 50 to 65 who had been exposed to COVID-19. Material for sequencing was PBMCs or T cells enriched from blood (not recorded which). The rearrangement uses TRBV5-4 and TRBJ2-7; D remains unclear. The CDR3 sequence: CASSFPDSYEQYF. The CDR3 DNA reads as TGTGCCAGCAGCTTCCCAGACTCCTACGAGCAGTACTTC.